The TCR beta chain described here comes from a study of T cells in Graves' hyperthyroidism and ophthalmopathy. Regarding the study as a whole: Progression to ophthalmopathy was predicted a median of roughly seven months early.

The investigators amplified TCR beta CDR3 regions from RNA transcripts. In the first-round RT-PCR of the TCR CDR3, the HTBI primer set was used. TCRdb ran MiXCR on the multiplex PCR reads and lists one entry per CDR3 protein. The sample lists around 35,000 distinct CDR3 sequences, roughly 50% occurring once. This clonotype came up many times. Its antigen is still unknown. CDR1 is MNHEY and CDR2 is SMNVEV in the germline V gene (reference sequence). The CDR3 is 14 amino acids. Trimming at V came to 5 bases and at J to 12 bases, leaving 9 bases not matched to a gene. The sample consisted of blood. This sequence joins TRBV27 and TRBJ2-1; 11 bases line up with TRBD2. The source is a man aged 40-55 years with Graves' ophthalmopathy. The CDR3: CASSPPRSGRAQFF. For the CDR3, the DNA is TGTGCCAGCAGTCCCCCCCGTAGCGGGAGGGCGCAGTTCTTC.